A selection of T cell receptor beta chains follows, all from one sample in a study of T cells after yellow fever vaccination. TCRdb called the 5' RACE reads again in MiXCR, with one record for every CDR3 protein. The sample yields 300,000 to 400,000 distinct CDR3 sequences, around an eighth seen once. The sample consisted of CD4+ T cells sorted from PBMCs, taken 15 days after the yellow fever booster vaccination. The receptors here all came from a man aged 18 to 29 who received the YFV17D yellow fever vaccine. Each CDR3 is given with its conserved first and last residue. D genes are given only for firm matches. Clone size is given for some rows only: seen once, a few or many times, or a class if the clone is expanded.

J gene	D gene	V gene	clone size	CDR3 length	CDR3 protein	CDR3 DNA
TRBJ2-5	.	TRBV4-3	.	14	CASSQVEWQETQYF	TGCGCCAGCAGCCAAGTGGAGTGGCAAGAGACCCAGTACTTC
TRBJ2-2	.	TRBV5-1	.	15	CASSLGVLNTGELFF	TGCGCCAGCAGCTTAGGGGTTTTGAACACCGGGGAGCTGTTTTTT
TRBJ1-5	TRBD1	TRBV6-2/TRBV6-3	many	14	CASTWAGGDQPQHF	TGTGCCAGCACCTGGGCAGGGGGCGATCAGCCCCAGCATTTT
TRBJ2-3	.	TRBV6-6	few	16	CASSPGRAPQGDTQYF	TGTGCCAGCAGTCCGGGACGGGCTCCCCAGGGAGATACGCAGTATTTT
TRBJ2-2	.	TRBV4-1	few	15	CASSQLQGFSGELFF	TGCGCCAGCAGCCAATTGCAGGGCTTCTCCGGGGAGCTGTTTTTT
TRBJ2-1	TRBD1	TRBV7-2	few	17	CASSPQFGTGFYNEQFF	TGTGCCAGCAGCCCTCAGTTTGGGACAGGTTTCTACAATGAGCAGTTCTTC
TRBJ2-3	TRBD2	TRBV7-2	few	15	CASSQRGGRPDTQYF	TGTGCCAGCAGCCAGCGGGGGGGCCGCCCAGATACGCAGTATTTT
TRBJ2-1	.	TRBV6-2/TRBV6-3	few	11	CASSYSFEQFF	TGTGCCAGCAGTTACTCTTTTGAGCAGTTCTTC
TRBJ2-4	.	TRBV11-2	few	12	CASSLVLDIQYF	TGTGCCAGCAGCTTAGTCTTGGACATTCAGTACTTC
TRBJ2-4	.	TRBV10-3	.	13	CAISEAPENIQYF	TGTGCCATCAGTGAGGCCCCGGAAAACATTCAGTACTTC
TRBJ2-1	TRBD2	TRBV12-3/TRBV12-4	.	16	CASRPHGGGTPGEQFF	TGTGCCAGCAGACCCCATGGCGGGGGGACCCCAGGTGAGCAGTTCTTC
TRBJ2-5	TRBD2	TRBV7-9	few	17	CASSARGGSGAQETQYF	TGTGCCAGCAGTGCAAGGGGAGGTAGCGGGGCCCAAGAGACCCAGTACTTC
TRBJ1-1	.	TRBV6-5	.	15	CASRRDSNGYTEAFF	TGTGCCAGCAGAAGGGACTCAAACGGGTACACTGAAGCTTTCTTT
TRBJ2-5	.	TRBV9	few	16	CASSVGGRVGQETQYF	TGTGCCAGCAGCGTAGGAGGAAGGGTTGGCCAAGAGACCCAGTACTTC
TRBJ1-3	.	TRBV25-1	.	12	CASSESGNTIYF	TGTGCCAGCAGTGAATCGGGAAACACCATATATTTT
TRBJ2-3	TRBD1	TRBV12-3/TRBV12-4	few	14	CASSFQGGTDTQYF	TGTGCCAGCAGTTTTCAGGGGGGCACAGATACGCAGTATTTT
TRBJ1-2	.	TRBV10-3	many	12	CAISVGGYGYTF	TGTGCCATCAGTGTGGGAGGCTATGGCTACACCTTC
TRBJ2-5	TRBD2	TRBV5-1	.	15	CASSLEIAGAETQYF	TGCGCCAGCAGCTTGGAGATAGCGGGGGCGGAGACCCAGTACTTC
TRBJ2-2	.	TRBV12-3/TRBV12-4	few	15	CASRHRQENTGELFF	TGTGCCAGCAGGCACCGACAGGAGAACACCGGGGAGCTGTTTTTT
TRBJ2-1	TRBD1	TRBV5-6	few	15	CASSRDRGYYNEQFF	TGTGCCAGCAGCCGCGACAGGGGGTACTACAATGAGCAGTTCTTC
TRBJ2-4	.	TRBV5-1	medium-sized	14	CASSLGQGGNIQYF	TGCGCCAGCAGCTTGGGCCAGGGGGGAAACATTCAGTACTTC
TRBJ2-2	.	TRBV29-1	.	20	CSVEAAGQDGRGRYKGELFF	TGCAGCGTTGAAGCCGCGGGACAAGATGGGCGGGGGAGATATAAGGGGGAGCTGTTTTTT
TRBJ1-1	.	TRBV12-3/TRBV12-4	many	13	CASSQGVLTEAFF	TGTGCCAGCAGTCAGGGAGTCTTGACTGAAGCTTTCTTT
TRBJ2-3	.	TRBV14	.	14	CASSSPSVTDTQYF	TGTGCCAGCAGCTCTCCTAGCGTCACAGATACGCAGTATTTT
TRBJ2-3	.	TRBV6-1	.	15	CASSEGTFGTDTQYF	TGTGCCAGCAGTGAGGGGACCTTTGGCACAGATACGCAGTATTTT
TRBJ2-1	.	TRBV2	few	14	CASSLSQGESEQFF	TGTGCCAGCAGTTTAAGCCAGGGTGAGAGTGAGCAGTTCTTC
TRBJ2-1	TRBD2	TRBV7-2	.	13	CASSLDLTSGKTF	TGTGCCAGCAGCTTGGACCTGACTAGCGGGAAAACCTTC
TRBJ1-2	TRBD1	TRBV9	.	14	CASSPRTGLNGYTF	TGTGCCAGCAGCCCCCGGACAGGGTTGAATGGCTACACCTTC
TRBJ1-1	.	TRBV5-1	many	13	CASSSGATTEAFF	TGCGCCAGCAGCTCGGGGGCCACCACTGAAGCTTTCTTT
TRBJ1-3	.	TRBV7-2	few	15	CASSFMAGSGNTIYF	TGTGCCAGCAGCTTCATGGCGGGTTCTGGAAACACCATATATTTT
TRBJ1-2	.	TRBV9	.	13	CASNPGGVEGYTF	TGTGCCAGCAACCCCGGGGGGGTGGAAGGCTACACCTTC
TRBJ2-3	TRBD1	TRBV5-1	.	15	CASSTGTALGDTQYF	TGCGCCAGCAGCACCGGGACAGCCCTCGGGGATACGCAGTATTTT
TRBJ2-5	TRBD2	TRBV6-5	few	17	CASSYRGLAGARETQYF	TGTGCCAGCAGTTACCGCGGACTAGCGGGGGCACGAGAGACCCAGTACTTC
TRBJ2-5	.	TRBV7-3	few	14	CASSETGYQETQYF	TGTGCCAGCAGCGAGACGGGGTACCAAGAGACCCAGTACTTC
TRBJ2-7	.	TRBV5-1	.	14	CASSLGAPLSEQYF	TGCGCCAGCAGCTTGGGGGCCCCCCTTAGCGAGCAGTACTTC
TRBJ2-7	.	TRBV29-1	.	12	CSVADGSYEQYF	TGCAGCGTTGCGGACGGCTCCTACGAGCAGTACTTC
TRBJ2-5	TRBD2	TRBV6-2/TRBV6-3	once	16	CASSRRLAGGRETQYF	TGTGCCAGCAGCCGAAGACTAGCGGGGGGCCGGGAGACCCAGTACTTC
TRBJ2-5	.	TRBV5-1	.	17	CASSLGLTGLTQETQYF	TGCGCCAGCAGCTTGGGGTTGACAGGCCTTACCCAAGAGACCCAGTACTTC
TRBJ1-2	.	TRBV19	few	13	CASNPQGFWGYTF	TGTGCCAGTAACCCACAGGGATTCTGGGGCTACACCTTC
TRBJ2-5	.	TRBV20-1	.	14	CSARVVGIQETQYF	TGCAGTGCGAGAGTTGTGGGGATCCAAGAGACCCAGTACTTC
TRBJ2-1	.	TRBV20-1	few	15	CSARRTPTSYNEQFF	TGCAGTGCTAGACGGACACCAACGTCCTACAATGAGCAGTTCTTC
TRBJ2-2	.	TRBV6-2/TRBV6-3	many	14	CASNFNWNTGELFF	TGTGCCAGCAATTTTAACTGGAACACCGGGGAGCTGTTTTTT
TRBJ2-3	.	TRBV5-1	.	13	CASSGIQGDTQYF	TGCGCCAGCAGCGGGATACAGGGAGATACGCAGTATTTT
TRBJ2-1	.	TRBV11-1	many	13	CASSKHREDEQFF	TGTGCCAGCAGCAAACACAGGGAGGATGAGCAGTTCTTC
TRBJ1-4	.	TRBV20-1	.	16	CSARPLGAADNEKLFF	TGCAGTGCTAGACCACTTGGGGCAGCCGATAATGAAAAACTGTTTTTT
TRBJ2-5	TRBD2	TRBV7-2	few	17	CASSLGASGGAFETQYF	TGTGCCAGCAGCTTAGGTGCTAGCGGGGGGGCCTTCGAGACCCAGTACTTC
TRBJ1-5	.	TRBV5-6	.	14	CASSLWGMNQPQHF	TGTGCCAGCAGCTTGTGGGGGATGAATCAGCCCCAGCATTTT
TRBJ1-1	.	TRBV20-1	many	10	CSARRTEAFF	TGCAGTGCTAGGCGGACTGAAGCTTTCTTT
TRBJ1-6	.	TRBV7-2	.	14	CASTRFAVDSPLHF	TGTGCCAGCACCCGCTTCGCTGTGGATTCACCCCTCCACTTT
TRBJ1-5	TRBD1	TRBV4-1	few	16	CASSQPIRGQNQPQHF	TGCGCCAGCAGCCAGCCCATCAGGGGGCAGAACCAGCCCCAGCATTTT
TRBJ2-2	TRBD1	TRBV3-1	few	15	CASSQARQGDGELFF	TGTGCCAGCAGCCAAGCCCGCCAGGGGGACGGGGAGCTGTTTTTT
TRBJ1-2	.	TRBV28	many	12	CASSISFYGYTF	TGTGCCAGCTCGATCAGCTTTTATGGCTACACCTTC
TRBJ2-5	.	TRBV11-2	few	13	CASSLDLRETQYF	TGTGCCAGCAGCTTAGATCTTCGGGAGACCCAGTACTTC
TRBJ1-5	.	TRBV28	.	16	CASSPIFRPANQPQHF	TGTGCCAGCAGTCCAATTTTCAGGCCGGCCAATCAGCCCCAGCATTTT
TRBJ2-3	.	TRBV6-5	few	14	CASSYSSGADTQYF	TGTGCCAGCAGTTACTCGTCGGGGGCAGATACGCAGTATTTT
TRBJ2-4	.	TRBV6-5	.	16	CASSYAPTGAKNIQYF	TGTGCCAGCAGTTACGCCCCGACAGGAGCCAAAAACATTCAGTACTTC
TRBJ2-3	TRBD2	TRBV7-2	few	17	CASSFRLAGGRTDTQYF	TGTGCCAGCAGCTTTCGACTAGCGGGGGGGCGCACAGATACGCAGTATTTT
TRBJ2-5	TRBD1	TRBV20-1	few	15	CSAAKAGTGQETQYF	TGCAGTGCTGCGAAGGCCGGGACAGGCCAAGAGACCCAGTACTTC
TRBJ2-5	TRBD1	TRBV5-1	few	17	CASSGAWTGMGQETQYF	TGCGCCAGCAGCGGCGCTTGGACAGGGATGGGCCAAGAGACCCAGTACTTC